These 3 T cell receptor beta chains were sequenced from one sample in a study of Graves' ophthalmopathy and Graves' hyperthyroidism. From RNA, the CDR3 regions of TCR beta chains were amplified and sequenced. HTBI primers served in a first-round RT-PCR, which a second-round multiplex PCR followed. Using its own MiXCR run on the multiplex PCR reads, TCRdb lists one record per CDR3 protein. The data hold hundreds of thousands of distinct CDR3 sequences, with 20% to 25% observed a single time. The sample comprised peripheral blood. The receptors originated from a young woman with stable Graves' hyperthyroidism. Some clones in this sample may be carry-over from other donors' samples.

In its sample, this clonotype was seen a few times. This chain links TRBV18 with TRBJ2-7, with TRBD1 matching over 10 bases. Germline values: CDR1 KGHSH, CDR2 LQKENI. With V trimmed by 4 bases and J by 0 bases, 6 bases remained unmatched. This CDR3 has 16 amino acids. The CDR3 region is CASSRDRGPHSYEQYF. DNA for the CDR3: TGTGCCAGCTCACGAGACAGGGGGCCCCACTCCTACGAGCAGTACTTC.

The CDR3 reads CASRGSNYGYTF. The DNA for the CDR3 is TGTGCCAGCAGAGGGAGCAACTATGGCTACACCTTC. This rearrangement joins TRBV2 to TRBJ1-2; D gene uncertain. Trimming removed 6 bases at V and 2 bases at J, with 7 bases between. Germline-derived CDR1 and CDR2 are SNHLY and FYNNEI. This CDR3 is 12 amino acids long.

This clonotype was found many times. This sequence joins TRBV4-1 and TRBJ2-7, with 7 bases lining up with TRBD1. The V and J ends lost 4 bases and 3 bases, in that order; junction bases with no gene match: 12. The CDR3 sequence is 16 residues long. CDR1 is MGHRA, CDR2 YSYEKL, per germline. The CDR3 DNA follows: TGCGCCAGCAGCCCCACTGGGGGACAGACGTACTACGAGCAGTACTTC. Translating gives CASSPTGGQTYYEQYF.